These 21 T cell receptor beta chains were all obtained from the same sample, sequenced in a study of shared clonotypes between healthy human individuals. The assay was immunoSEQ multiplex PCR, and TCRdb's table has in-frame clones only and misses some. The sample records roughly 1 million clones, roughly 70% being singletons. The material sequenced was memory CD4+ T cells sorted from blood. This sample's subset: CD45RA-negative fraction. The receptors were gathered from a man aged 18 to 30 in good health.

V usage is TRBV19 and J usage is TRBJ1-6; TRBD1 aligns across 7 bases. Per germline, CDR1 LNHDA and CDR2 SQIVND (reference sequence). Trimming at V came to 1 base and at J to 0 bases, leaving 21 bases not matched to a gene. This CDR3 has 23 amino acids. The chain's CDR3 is CASSIGVWAGTALGSSYNSPLHF. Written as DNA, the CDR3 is TGTGCCAGTAGTATAGGGGTTTGGGCCGGGACAGCCCTCGGAAGCTCCTATAATTCACCCCTCCACTTT.

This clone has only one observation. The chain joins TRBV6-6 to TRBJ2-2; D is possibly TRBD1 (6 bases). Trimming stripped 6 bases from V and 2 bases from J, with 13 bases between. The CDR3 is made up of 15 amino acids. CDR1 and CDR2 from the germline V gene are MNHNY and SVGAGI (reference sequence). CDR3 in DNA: TGTGCCAGCAGCTCACAGGGACCAAACACCGGGGAGCTGTTTTTT. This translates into CASSSQGPNTGELFF.

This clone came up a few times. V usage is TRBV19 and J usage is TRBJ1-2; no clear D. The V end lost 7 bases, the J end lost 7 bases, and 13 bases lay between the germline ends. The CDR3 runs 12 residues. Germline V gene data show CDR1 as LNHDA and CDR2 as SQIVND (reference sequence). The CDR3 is CASIDREFGYTF. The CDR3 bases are TGTGCCAGTATCGATCGGGAGTTTGGCTACACCTTC.

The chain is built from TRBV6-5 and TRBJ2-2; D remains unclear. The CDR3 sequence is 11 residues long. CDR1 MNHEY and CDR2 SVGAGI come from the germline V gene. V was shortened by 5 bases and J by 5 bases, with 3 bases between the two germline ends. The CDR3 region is CASSKTGELFF. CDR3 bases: TGTGCCAGCAGTAAGACCGGGGAGCTGTTTTTT.

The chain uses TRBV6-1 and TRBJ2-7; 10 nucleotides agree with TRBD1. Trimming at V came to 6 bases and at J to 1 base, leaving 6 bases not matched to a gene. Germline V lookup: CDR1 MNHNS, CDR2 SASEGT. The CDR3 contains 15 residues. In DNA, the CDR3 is TGTGCCAGCAGAGCCAGGACAGGGGGGTCCTACGAGCAGTACTTC. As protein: CASRARTGGSYEQYF.

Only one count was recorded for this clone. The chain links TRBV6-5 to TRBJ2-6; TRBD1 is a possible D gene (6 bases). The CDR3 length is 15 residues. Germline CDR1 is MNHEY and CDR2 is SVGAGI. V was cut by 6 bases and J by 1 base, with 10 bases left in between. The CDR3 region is CASRSTGSGANVLTF. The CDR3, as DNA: TGTGCCAGCAGGTCAACAGGGTCTGGGGCCAACGTCCTGACTTTC.

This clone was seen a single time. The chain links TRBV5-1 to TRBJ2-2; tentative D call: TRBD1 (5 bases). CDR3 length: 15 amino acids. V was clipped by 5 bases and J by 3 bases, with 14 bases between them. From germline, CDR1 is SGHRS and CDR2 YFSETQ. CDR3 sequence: CASRKGVGHTGELFF. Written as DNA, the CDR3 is TGCGCCAGCAGGAAAGGGGTCGGGCACACCGGGGAGCTGTTTTTT.

The CDR3 nucleotides are TGTGCCAGCAGCCCGAGACAGGGGGTTAATTCACCCCTCCACTTT. Encoded protein: CASSPRQGVNSPLHF. The rearrangement links TRBV7-2 to TRBJ1-6, with TRBD1 matching over 9 bases. Germline V gene lookup returns CDR1 SGHTA and CDR2 FQGNSA. V gave up 5 bases and J gave up 6 bases; unmatched junction bases: 5. The CDR3 contains 15 residues. Combining the CDR3 with reference TRBV7-2 and TRBJ1-6 gives the whole variable domain GAGVSQSPSNKVTEKGKDVELRCDPISGHTALYWYRQSLGQGLEFLIYFQGNSAPDKSGLPSDRFSAERTGGSVSTLTIQRTQQEDSAVYLCASSPRQGVNSPLHFGNGTRLTVT.

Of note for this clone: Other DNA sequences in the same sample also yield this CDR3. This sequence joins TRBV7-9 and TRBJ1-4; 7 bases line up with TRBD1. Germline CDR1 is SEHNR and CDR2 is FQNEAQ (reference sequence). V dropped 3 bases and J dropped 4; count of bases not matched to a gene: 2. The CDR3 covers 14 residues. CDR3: CASSLRQGNEKLFF. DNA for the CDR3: TGTGCCAGCAGCTTGAGACAGGGTAATGAAAAACTGTTTTTT. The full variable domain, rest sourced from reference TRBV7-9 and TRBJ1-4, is DTGVSQNPRHKITKRGQNVTFRCDPISEHNRLYWYRQTLGQGPEFLTYFQNEAQLEKSRLLSDRFSAERPKGSFSTLEIQRTEQGDSAMYLCASSLRQGNEKLFFGSGTQLSVL.

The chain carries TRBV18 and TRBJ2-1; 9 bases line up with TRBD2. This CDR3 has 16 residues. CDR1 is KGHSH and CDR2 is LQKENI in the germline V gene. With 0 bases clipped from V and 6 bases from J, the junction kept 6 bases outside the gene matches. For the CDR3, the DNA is TGTGCCAGCTCACCACCCCTGGTTAGCGGGAGCAATGAGCAGTTCTTC. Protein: CASSPPLVSGSNEQFF.

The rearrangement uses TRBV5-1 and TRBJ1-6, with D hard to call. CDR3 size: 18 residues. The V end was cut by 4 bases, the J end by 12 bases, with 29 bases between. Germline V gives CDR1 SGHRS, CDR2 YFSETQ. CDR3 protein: CASSRDPIVVGPSQPLHF. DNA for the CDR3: TGCGCCAGCAGCCGAGACCCCATAGTGGTCGGACCCTCCCAACCCCTCCACTTT.

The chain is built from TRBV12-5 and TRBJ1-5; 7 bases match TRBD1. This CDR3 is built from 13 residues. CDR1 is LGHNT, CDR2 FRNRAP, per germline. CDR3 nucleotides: TGTGCCTCAAACAGGGGAGTGAATCAGCCCCAGCATTTT. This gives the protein CASNRGVNQPQHF.

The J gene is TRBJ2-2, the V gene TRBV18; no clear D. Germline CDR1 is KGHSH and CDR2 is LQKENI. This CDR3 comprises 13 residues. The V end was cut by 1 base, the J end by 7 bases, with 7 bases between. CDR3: CASSPLVGGELFF. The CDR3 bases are TGTGCCAGCTCACCACTAGTTGGCGGGGAGCTGTTTTTT.

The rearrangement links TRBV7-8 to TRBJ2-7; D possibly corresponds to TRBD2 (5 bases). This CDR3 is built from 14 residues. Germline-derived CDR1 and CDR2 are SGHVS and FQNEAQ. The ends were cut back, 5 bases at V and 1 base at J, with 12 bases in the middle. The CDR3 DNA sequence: TGTGCCAGCAGCACCACCTCGGGATCCTACGAGCAGTACTTC. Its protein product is CASSTTSGSYEQYF.

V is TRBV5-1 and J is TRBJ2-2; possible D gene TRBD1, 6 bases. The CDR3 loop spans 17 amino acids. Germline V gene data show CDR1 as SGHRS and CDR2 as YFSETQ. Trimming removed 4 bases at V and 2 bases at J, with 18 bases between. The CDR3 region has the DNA TGCGCCAGCAGCCTTCAGGTACTGGGGGCCAACACCGGGGAGCTGTTTTTT. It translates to CASSLQVLGANTGELFF.

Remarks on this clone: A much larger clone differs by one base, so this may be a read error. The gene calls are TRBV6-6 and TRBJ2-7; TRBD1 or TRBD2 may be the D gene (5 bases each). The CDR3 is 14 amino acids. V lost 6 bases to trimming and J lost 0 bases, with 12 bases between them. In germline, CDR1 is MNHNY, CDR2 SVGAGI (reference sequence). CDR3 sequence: CASSRDHSSYEQYF. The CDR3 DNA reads TGTGCCAGCAGCCGGGACCACAGCTCCTACGAGCAGTACTTC.

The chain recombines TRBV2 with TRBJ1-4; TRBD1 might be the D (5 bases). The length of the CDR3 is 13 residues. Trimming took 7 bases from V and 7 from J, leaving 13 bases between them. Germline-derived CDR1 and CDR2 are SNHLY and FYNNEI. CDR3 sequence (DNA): TGTGCCAGCAATCGGGGCGCGGGTGAAAAACTGTTTTTT. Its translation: CASNRGAGEKLFF.

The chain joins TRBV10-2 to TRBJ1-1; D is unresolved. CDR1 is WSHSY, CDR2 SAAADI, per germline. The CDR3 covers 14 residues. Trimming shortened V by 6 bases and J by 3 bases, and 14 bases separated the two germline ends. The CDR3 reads CASSEPRTDTEAFF. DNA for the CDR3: TGCGCCAGCAGCGAACCCCGGACGGACACTGAAGCTTTCTTT.

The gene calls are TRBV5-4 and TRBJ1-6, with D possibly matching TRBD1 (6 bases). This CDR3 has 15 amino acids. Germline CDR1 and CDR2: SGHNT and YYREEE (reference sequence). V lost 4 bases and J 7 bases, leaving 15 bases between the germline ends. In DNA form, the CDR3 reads TGTGCCAGCAGCCGGGAACAGGGCGTGAATTCACCCCTCCACTTT. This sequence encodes CASSREQGVNSPLHF.

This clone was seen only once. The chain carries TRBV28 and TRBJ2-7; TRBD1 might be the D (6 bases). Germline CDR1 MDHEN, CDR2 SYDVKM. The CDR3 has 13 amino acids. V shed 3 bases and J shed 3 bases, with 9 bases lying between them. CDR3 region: CASSFGQSYEQYF. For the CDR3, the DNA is TGTGCCAGCAGTTTCGGACAGAGCTACGAGCAGTACTTC.

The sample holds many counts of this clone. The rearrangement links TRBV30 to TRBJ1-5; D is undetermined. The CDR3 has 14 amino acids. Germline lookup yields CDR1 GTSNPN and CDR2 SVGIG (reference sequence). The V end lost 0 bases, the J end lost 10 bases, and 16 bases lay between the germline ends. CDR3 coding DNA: TGTGCCTGGAGTGTAACGACATCCCGGCCCCCCCAGCATTTT. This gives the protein CAWSVTTSRPPQHF.